Presented here are 26 T cell receptor beta chains from one specimen sequenced in a study of radiation and T cells in renal cell carcinoma. The repertoire was sequenced with immunoSEQ multiplex PCR; TCRdb's copy has only in-frame clones and lacks some. Among roughly 150,000 clones listed, about 91% were seen once. Time point of the sample: blood 2 weeks post-SBRT. Regarding treatment: 15 Gy SBRT to primary tumor, nephrectomy 4 weeks later. The sequences come from blood, collected from a patient whose treatment included radiotherapy and nephrectomy. Every receptor here comes from a woman in her 50s with renal cell carcinoma.

The chain combines TRBV11-2 with TRBJ2-7; the match to TRBD2 covers 8 bases. In germline, CDR1 is SGHAT, CDR2 FQNNGV. V was clipped by 5 bases and J by 2 bases; unmatched bases: 8. This CDR3 is built from 15 residues. CDR3 in amino acids: CASSQSAGDAYEQYF. CDR3 nucleotide sequence: TGTGCCAGCAGCCAATCAGCGGGGGACGCCTACGAGCAGTACTTC.

The V gene is TRBV7-9, the J gene TRBJ1-2; D unclear. The germline V and J ends were trimmed by 1 base and 0 bases, with 9 bases remaining between them. CDR1 is SEHNR, CDR2 FQNEAQ, per germline (reference sequence). The CDR3 loop spans 15 amino acids. The CDR3, as DNA: TGTGCCAGCAGCTTAGAAGGTTTTACTAACTATGGCTACACCTTC. Encoded protein: CASSLEGFTNYGYTF.

As DNA, the CDR3 is TGTGCCAGCAGCCTCGGACTAGCGGGGGTTCAAGATACGCAGTATTTT. The encoded protein is CASSLGLAGVQDTQYF. The chain carries TRBV7-9 and TRBJ2-3, with 13 bases matching TRBD2. The V gene end was trimmed by 5 bases and the J gene end by 5 bases; junction bases not matched to a gene: 7. This CDR3 is 16 amino acids long. Germline V gene data show CDR1 as SEHNR and CDR2 as FQNEAQ (reference sequence). Combining the CDR3 with reference TRBV7-9 and TRBJ2-3 gives the whole variable domain DTGVSQNPRHKITKRGQNVTFRCDPISEHNRLYWYRQTLGQGPEFLTYFQNEAQLEKSRLLSDRFSAERPKGSFSTLEIQRTEQGDSAMYLCASSLGLAGVQDTQYFGPGTRLTVL.

This rearrangement joins TRBV7-9 to TRBJ2-4; D gene unclear. Germline-derived CDR1 and CDR2 are SEHNR and FQNEAQ (reference sequence). The length of the CDR3 is 14 residues. V shed 1 base and J shed 1 base, with 5 bases lying between them. CDR3 sequence: CASSLGGAKNIQYF. CDR3 bases: TGTGCCAGCAGCTTAGGGGGTGCCAAAAACATTCAGTACTTC.

In its sample, this clone was seen once. The gene calls are TRBV21-1 and TRBJ1-2. TRBV21-1 is tagged as a pseudogene. The CDR3 is 11 amino acids. This CDR3 reads CASSKVVGYTF. The CDR3 nucleotides read TGTGCCAGCAGCAAAGTAGTTGGCTACACCTTC.

V is TRBV5-1 and J is TRBJ1-5; 7 bases are shared with TRBD1. The length of the CDR3 is 15 residues. Germline V gene lookup returns CDR1 SGHRS and CDR2 YFSETQ. The junction had 6 bases not matched to a gene; V was cut back by 1 base and J by 5 bases. CDR3 residues: CASSLSQGDHQPQHF. CDR3 nucleotides: TGCGCCAGCAGCTTGTCGCAGGGGGACCATCAGCCCCAGCATTTT.

The chain joins TRBV6-6 to TRBJ1-6; 8 nucleotides align to TRBD1. In germline, CDR1 is MNHNY, CDR2 SVGAGI (reference sequence). Trimming at V came to 8 bases and at J to 0 bases, leaving 6 bases not matched to a gene. The CDR3 is 16 amino acids. CDR3 residues: CASVHRGSSYNSPLHF. The CDR3 DNA reads TGTGCCAGCGTACACAGGGGGAGCTCCTATAATTCACCCCTCCACTTT.

The chain is built from TRBV10-1 and TRBJ1-6; a weak D match, TRBD1 (6 bases). The CDR3 loop spans 14 amino acids. Trimming stripped 8 bases from V and 12 bases from J, with 20 bases between. The V gene's germline CDR1 is WNHNN and CDR2 SYGVQD (reference sequence). CDR3 amino acids: CASSPAGRDIPLHF. The CDR3 DNA reads as TGCGCCAGCTCCCCGGCGGGACGGGACATACCCCTCCACTTT.

V gene TRBV6-4 combines with J gene TRBJ2-3; no reliable D call. CDR3 size: 13 residues. Trimming left V 4 bases short and J 2 bases short, with 7 bases between. Germline CDR1 is MRHNA and CDR2 is SNTAGT. CDR3 protein: CASSVQVTDTQYF. CDR3 in DNA: TGTGCCAGCAGTGTTCAGGTCACAGATACGCAGTATTTT.

V is TRBV5-1 and J is TRBJ2-3; 7 nucleotides agree with TRBD2. CDR1 SGHRS and CDR2 YFSETQ come from the germline V gene. This CDR3 spans 16 amino acids. V shed 5 bases, J shed 6 bases, and the junction held 15 bases outside the gene matches. CDR3 sequence: CASSLRTGGLGDTQYF. The CDR3 DNA reads TGCGCCAGCAGTTTGAGGACGGGGGGATTGGGTGATACGCAGTATTTT. Looking up the rest from reference TRBV5-1 and TRBJ2-3 gives the full variable domain: KAGVTQTPRYLIKTRGQQVTLSCSPISGHRSVSWYQQTPGQGLQFLFEYFSETQRNKGNFPGRFSGRQFSNSRSEMNVSTLELGDSALYLCASSLRTGGLGDTQYFGPGTRLTVL.

The V call is TRBV9, the J call TRBJ1-1; the match to TRBD1 covers 8 bases. Germline V lookup: CDR1 SGDLS, CDR2 YYNGEE. The J segment lost 6 bases and the V segment lost 4 bases, leaving 5 bases of the junction unmatched. This CDR3 has 13 amino acids. This CDR3 reads CASSPLQGAEAFF. CDR3 nucleotides: TGTGCCAGCAGCCCTTTACAGGGGGCTGAAGCTTTCTTT.

This chain connects TRBV29-1 to TRBJ2-7, with 10 bases that match TRBD1. CDR1 is SQVTM, CDR2 ANQGSEA, per germline. V was pared by 6 bases and J by 5 bases, with 4 bases of the junction left unmatched. This CDR3 comprises 12 residues. CDR3 bases: TGCAGCGTGGGACAGGGGTCCAACGAGCAGTACTTC. Translating gives CSVGQGSNEQYF.

This clone was observed a few times. The rearrangement uses TRBV7-9 and TRBJ1-2; 9 bases map to TRBD1. The CDR3 runs to 12 residues. CDR1 SEHNR and CDR2 FQNEAQ come from the germline V gene (reference sequence). J gave up 8 bases and V 5 bases, and 3 bases lay outside the gene matches. For the CDR3, the DNA is TGTGCCAGCAGCGTAACAGGGGGCGGCTACACCTTC. As protein: CASSVTGGGYTF.

This chain links TRBV29-1 with TRBJ2-7; D might be TRBD1 (6 bases). This CDR3 comprises 13 residues. V lost 1 base to trimming and J lost 4 bases, with 11 bases between them. Looked up from germline, CDR1 is SQVTM and CDR2 is ANQGSEA. The CDR3 is CSVEGPGEYEQYF. The CDR3 DNA sequence: TGCAGCGTTGAAGGGCCAGGGGAATACGAGCAGTACTTC.

The gene calls are TRBV7-2 and TRBJ1-2; D is uncertain. Trimming took 1 base from V and 3 from J, leaving 6 bases between them. Germline values: CDR1 SGHTA, CDR2 FQGNSA. The CDR3 is 13 amino acids. The CDR3 bases are TGTGCCAGCAGCTTAGACAGACACTATGGCTACACCTTC. This gives the protein CASSLDRHYGYTF.

V and J are TRBV30 and TRBJ1-2, with D unclear. CDR1 and CDR2 from the germline V gene are GTSNPN and SVGIG (reference sequence). V lost 2 bases and J 4 bases, leaving 14 bases between the germline ends. There are 14 residues in the CDR3. CDR3 protein: CAWSLSRRSYGYTF. The CDR3 DNA follows: TGTGCCTGGAGTTTGAGCCGTAGGAGCTATGGCTACACCTTC.

This chain links TRBV6-1 with TRBJ2-7; TRBD2 agrees at 7 bases. CDR3 length: 15 amino acids. The V segment lost 3 bases and the J segment 1 base; nucleotides outside the gene matches: 6. Germline V CDR1 and CDR2: MNHNS, SASEGT. The DNA for the CDR3 is TGTGCCAGCAGTGAGGGGGTCGGGGGGTCCTACGAGCAGTACTTC. Its protein is CASSEGVGGSYEQYF.

This sequence joins TRBV10-2 and TRBJ1-6; D ambiguous. The CDR3 is made up of 12 amino acids. Trimming removed 3 bases at V and 9 bases at J, with 6 bases between. Germline V gene sequence: CDR1 WSHSY, CDR2 SAAADI. The CDR3 loop reads CASSDLGSPLHF. In DNA, the CDR3 is TGCGCCAGCAGTGATCTGGGTTCACCCCTCCACTTT.

The chain links TRBV5-1 to TRBJ2-2; D could derive from TRBD1 or TRBD2 (6 bases each). Germline V lookup: CDR1 SGHRS, CDR2 YFSETQ. V lost 7 bases and J lost 4, with 17 bases in between. This CDR3 contains 15 residues. DNA of the CDR3: TGCGCCAGCGCCAGTCAAGGGGGGTTCACCGGGGAGCTGTTTTTT. The encoded protein is CASASQGGFTGELFF. The entire variable domain, with the rest obtained from reference TRBV5-1 and TRBJ2-2, is as follows: KAGVTQTPRYLIKTRGQQVTLSCSPISGHRSVSWYQQTPGQGLQFLFEYFSETQRNKGNFPGRFSGRQFSNSRSEMNVSTLELGDSALYLCASASQGGFTGELFFGEGSRLTVL.

This chain uses TRBV6-1 with TRBJ2-4; D is uncertain. The CDR3 runs 12 residues. V lost 1 base and J lost 10, with 8 bases in between. Germline V lookup: CDR1 MNHNS, CDR2 SASEGT. CDR3 in DNA: TGTGCCAGCAGTGAAGTCTTAGAAATTCAGTACTTC. It encodes CASSEVLEIQYF.

This clone appeared once. The rearrangement joins TRBV6-5 to TRBJ1-6, with 7 bases aligning to TRBD1. Germline V gene data show CDR1 as MNHEY and CDR2 as SVGAGI. V lost 6 bases, J lost 9 bases, and 11 bases stayed unmatched. The CDR3 loop spans 15 amino acids. In DNA form, the CDR3 reads TGTGCCAGCAGAACTACTCAGGGGGTTGGTTCACCCCTCCACTTT. Translation: CASRTTQGVGSPLHF.

V and J are TRBV7-2 and TRBJ2-1; 10 bases line up with TRBD2. Germline V CDR1 and CDR2: SGHTA, FQGNSA. The CDR3 spans 17 residues. V lost 0 bases to trimming and J lost 3 bases; unmatched junction nucleotides: 5. The CDR3 region is CASSLAGGLALYNEQFF. The CDR3 DNA follows: TGTGCCAGCAGCTTAGCTGGGGGACTAGCGCTCTACAATGAGCAGTTCTTC.

This chain links TRBV6-1 with TRBJ1-5, with D possibly being TRBD1 (5 bases). V lost 2 bases and J lost 6, with 14 bases in between. Germline lookup yields CDR1 MNHNS and CDR2 SASEGT. The CDR3 runs 15 residues. CDR3 region: CASSERTRVGQPQHF. CDR3 coding DNA: TGTGCCAGCAGTGAAAGGACCAGGGTGGGTCAGCCCCAGCATTTT.

The V gene is TRBV5-6, the J gene TRBJ2-1; D is tentatively TRBD1 or TRBD2 (5 bases each). Trimming removed 4 bases at V and 5 bases at J, with 13 bases between. The CDR3 contains 14 residues. The germline V gene encodes CDR1 SGHDT and CDR2 YYEEEE. The CDR3 reads CASSNGTVNNEQFF. The CDR3 DNA reads as TGTGCCAGCAGCAATGGGACGGTGAACAATGAGCAGTTCTTC. The variable domain in full, with the rest retrieved from reference TRBV5-6 and TRBJ2-1, is DAGVTQSPTHLIKTRGQQVTLRCSPKSGHDTVSWYQQALGQGPQFIFQYYEEEERQRGNFPDRFSGHQFPNYSSELNVNALLLGDSALYLCASSNGTVNNEQFFGPGTRLTVL.

This chain links TRBV2 with TRBJ2-1; 7 positions agree with TRBD1. This CDR3 region has 14 residues. V dropped 6 bases and J dropped 7; count of bases not matched to a gene: 9. Germline CDR1 SNHLY, CDR2 FYNNEI. The CDR3 spells CASRPGTDGNEQFF. DNA of the CDR3: TGTGCCAGCAGACCCGGGACAGATGGAAATGAGCAGTTCTTC. The full variable domain, its missing parts supplied by reference TRBV2 and TRBJ2-1, is EPEVTQTPSHQVTQMGQEVILRCVPISNHLYFYWYRQILGQKVEFLVSFYNNEISEKSEIFDDQFSVERPDGSNFTLKIRSTKLEDSAMYFCASRPGTDGNEQFFGPGTRLTVL.

The genes are TRBV9 and TRBJ2-5; TRBD1 matches 9 bases. This CDR3 is 17 amino acids long. CDR1 and CDR2 from the germline V gene are SGDLS and YYNGEE. V lost 0 bases, J lost 1 base, and 7 bases stayed unmatched. CDR3 nucleotides: TGTGCCAGCAGCGTAGCCGCAGGGACAGGGCTCCAAGAGACCCAGTACTTC. Protein sequence: CASSVAAGTGLQETQYF.